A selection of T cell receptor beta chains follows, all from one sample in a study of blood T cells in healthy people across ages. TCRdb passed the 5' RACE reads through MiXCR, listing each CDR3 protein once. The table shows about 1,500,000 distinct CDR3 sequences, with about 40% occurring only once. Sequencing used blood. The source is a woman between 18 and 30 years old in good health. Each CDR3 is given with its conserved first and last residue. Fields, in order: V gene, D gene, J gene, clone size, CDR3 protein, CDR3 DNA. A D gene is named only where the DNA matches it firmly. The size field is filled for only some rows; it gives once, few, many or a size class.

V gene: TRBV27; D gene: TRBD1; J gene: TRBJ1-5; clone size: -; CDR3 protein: CASRLGQGSNQPQHF; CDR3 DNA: TGTGCCAGCAGGTTAGGACAGGGCAGCAATCAGCCCCAGCATTTT
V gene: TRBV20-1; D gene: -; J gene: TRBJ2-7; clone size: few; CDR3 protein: CSARGHYEQYF; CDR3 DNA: TGCAGTGCTAGAGGGCATTACGAGCAGTACTTC
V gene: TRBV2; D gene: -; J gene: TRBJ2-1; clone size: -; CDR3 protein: CATLLSSYNEQFF; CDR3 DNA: TGTGCCACCCTACTGAGCTCCTACAATGAGCAGTTCTTC
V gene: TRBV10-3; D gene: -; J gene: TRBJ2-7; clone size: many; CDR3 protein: CAISQGDNTYEQYF; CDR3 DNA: TGTGCCATCAGCCAAGGGGACAACACCTACGAGCAGTACTTC
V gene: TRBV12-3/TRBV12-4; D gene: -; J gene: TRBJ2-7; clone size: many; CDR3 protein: CASSVQGPYEQYF; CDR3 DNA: TGTGCCAGCAGTGTACAGGGTCCCTACGAGCAGTACTTC
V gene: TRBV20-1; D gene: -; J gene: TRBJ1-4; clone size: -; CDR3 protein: CSASGEGEKLFF; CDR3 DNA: TGCAGTGCTAGCGGGGAGGGTGAAAAACTGTTTTTT
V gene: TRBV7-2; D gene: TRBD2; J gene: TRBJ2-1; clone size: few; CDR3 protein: CASSPRDYNREQFF; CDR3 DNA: TGTGCCAGCAGCCCTAGGGACTACAATAGAGAGCAGTTCTTC
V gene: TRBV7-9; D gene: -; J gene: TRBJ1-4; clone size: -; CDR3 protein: CASSFTGFNEKLFF; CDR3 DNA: TGTGCCAGCAGCTTTACGGGCTTTAATGAAAAACTGTTTTTT
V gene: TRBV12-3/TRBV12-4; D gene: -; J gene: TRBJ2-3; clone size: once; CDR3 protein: CASSKETGTPVGDTQYF; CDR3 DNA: TGTGCCAGCAGTAAGGAGACCGGGACTCCGGTCGGGGATACGCAGTATTTT
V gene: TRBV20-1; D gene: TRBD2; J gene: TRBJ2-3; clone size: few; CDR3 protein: CSANSAGGNTDTQYF; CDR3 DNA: TGCAGTGCTAATTCAGCGGGAGGGAACACAGATACGCAGTATTTT
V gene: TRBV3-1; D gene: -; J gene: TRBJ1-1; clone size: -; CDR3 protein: CASSQADLTAFF; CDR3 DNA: TGTGCCAGCAGCCAAGCGGATCTAACGGCTTTCTTT
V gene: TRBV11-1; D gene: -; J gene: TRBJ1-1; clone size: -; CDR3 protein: CASNPDSLNTEAFF; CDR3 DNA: TGTGCCAGCAACCCGGACAGTTTGAACACTGAAGCTTTCTTT
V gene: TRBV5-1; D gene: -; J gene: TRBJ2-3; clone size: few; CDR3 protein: CASSFLVEGLGPDTQYF; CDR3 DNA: TGCGCCAGCAGCTTTCTTGTAGAGGGTCTAGGCCCAGATACGCAGTATTTT
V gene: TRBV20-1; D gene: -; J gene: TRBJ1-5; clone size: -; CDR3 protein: CSARRQGQHSNQPQHF; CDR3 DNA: TGCAGTGCTAGGCGGCAGGGCCAACATAGCAATCAGCCCCAGCATTTT
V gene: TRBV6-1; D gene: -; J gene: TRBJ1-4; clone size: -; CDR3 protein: CASSEGEATNEKLFF; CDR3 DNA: TGTGCCAGCAGTGAAGGGGAAGCAACTAATGAAAAACTGTTTTTT
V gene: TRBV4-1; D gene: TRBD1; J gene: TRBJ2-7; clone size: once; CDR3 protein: CASGKDRGLNEQYF; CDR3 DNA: TGCGCCAGCGGCAAAGACAGGGGGCTCAACGAGCAGTACTTC
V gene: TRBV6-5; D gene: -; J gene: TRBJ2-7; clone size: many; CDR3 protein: CASRFSDEQYF; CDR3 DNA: TGTGCCAGCAGATTCAGCGACGAGCAGTACTTC
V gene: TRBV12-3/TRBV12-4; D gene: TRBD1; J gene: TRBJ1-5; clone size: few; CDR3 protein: CASSGIYRDREDSNQPQHF; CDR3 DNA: TGTGCCAGCAGCGGAATATACCGGGACAGGGAGGATAGCAATCAGCCCCAGCATTTT
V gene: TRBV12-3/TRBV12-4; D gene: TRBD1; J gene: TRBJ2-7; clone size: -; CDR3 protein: CASSFLGQVGSTYEQYF; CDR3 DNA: TGTGCCAGCAGTTTTCTGGGACAGGTCGGGTCAACCTACGAGCAGTACTTC
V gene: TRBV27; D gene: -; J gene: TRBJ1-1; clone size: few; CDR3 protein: CASSLHHGDTEAFF; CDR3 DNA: TGTGCCAGCAGTTTACACCACGGGGACACTGAAGCTTTCTTT
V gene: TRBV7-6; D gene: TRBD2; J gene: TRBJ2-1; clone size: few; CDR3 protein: CASSLVPSGVYNEQFF; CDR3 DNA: TGTGCCAGCAGCTTAGTGCCTAGCGGGGTTTACAATGAGCAGTTCTTC
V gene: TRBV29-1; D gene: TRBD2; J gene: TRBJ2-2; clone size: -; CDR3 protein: CSVEDERGCNTGELFF; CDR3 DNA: TGCAGCGTTGAAGATGAGCGGGGGTGCAACACCGGGGAGCTGTTTTTT
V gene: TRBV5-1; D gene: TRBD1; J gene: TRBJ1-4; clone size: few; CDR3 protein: CASGIGQGNEKLFF; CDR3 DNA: TGCGCCAGCGGAATCGGACAGGGGAATGAAAAACTGTTTTTT
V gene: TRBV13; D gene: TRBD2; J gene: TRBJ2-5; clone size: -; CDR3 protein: CASSPKESGGQQETQYF; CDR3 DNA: TGTGCCAGCAGCCCCAAGGAGAGCGGGGGGCAGCAAGAGACCCAGTACTTC
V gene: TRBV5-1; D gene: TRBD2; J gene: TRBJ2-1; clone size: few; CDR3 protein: CASSPRAGGSSYNEQFF; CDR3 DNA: TGCGCCAGCAGCCCCCGGGCGGGCGGGAGCTCCTACAATGAGCAGTTCTTC
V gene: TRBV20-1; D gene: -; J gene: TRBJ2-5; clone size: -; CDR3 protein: CSARAPRDWGETQYF; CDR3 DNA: TGCAGTGCTAGAGCCCCGAGGGACTGGGGGGAGACCCAGTACTTC
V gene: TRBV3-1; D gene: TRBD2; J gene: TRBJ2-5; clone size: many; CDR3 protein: CASRPSGGETQYF; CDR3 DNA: TGTGCCAGCAGGCCTAGCGGGGGAGAGACCCAGTACTTC
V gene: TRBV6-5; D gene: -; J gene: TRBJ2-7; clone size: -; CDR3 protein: CASTISWGAGEQYF; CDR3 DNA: TGTGCCAGCACTATCAGCTGGGGGGCAGGGGAGCAGTACTTC
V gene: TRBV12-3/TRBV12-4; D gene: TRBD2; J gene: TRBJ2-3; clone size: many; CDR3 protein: CASKPAGGPDTQYF; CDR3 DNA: TGTGCCAGCAAACCAGCGGGAGGTCCAGATACGCAGTATTTT
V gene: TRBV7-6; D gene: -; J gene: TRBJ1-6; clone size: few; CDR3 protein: CASSPLAYNSPLHF; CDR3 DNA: TGTGCCAGCAGCCCCCTCGCCTATAATTCACCCCTCCACTTT
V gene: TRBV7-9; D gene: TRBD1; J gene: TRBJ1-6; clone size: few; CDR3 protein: CASSLWTGSSSPLHF; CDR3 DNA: TGTGCCAGCAGCCTATGGACAGGCTCTAGCTCACCCCTCCACTTT
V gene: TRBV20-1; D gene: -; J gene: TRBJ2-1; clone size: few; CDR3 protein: CSARQVTSRYNEQFF; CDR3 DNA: TGCAGTGCTAGGCAGGTAACTAGCCGGTACAATGAGCAGTTCTTC
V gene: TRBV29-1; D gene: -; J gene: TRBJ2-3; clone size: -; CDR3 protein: CSVVPVSGIRTDTQYF; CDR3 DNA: TGCAGCGTTGTTCCGGTTTCAGGGATTCGCACAGATACGCAGTATTTT
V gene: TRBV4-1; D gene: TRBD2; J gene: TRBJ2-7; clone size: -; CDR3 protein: CASSQYRGEYYEQYF; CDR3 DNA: TGCGCCAGCAGCCAATATCGGGGGGAGTACTACGAGCAGTACTTC
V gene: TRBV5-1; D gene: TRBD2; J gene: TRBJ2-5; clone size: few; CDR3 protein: CASSLGGTSGYQETQYF; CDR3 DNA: TGCGCCAGCAGCTTGGGCGGGACTAGCGGGTACCAAGAGACCCAGTACTTC
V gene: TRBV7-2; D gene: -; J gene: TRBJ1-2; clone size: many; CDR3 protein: CASSHDLSYGYTF; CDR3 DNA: TGTGCCAGCAGCCATGACCTGTCCTATGGCTACACCTTC
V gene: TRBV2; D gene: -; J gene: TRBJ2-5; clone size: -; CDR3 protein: CALGVGETQYF; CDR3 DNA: TGTGCCCTTGGGGTGGGAGAGACCCAGTACTTC
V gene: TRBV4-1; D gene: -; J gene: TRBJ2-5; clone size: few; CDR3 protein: CASSQGTTKETQYF; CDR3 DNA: TGCGCCAGCAGCCAGGGCACAACTAAAGAGACCCAGTACTTC
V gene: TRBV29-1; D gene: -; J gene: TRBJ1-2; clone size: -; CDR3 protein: CSVDLQGEANYGYTF; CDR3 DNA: TGCAGCGTTGATCTACAGGGTGAAGCTAACTATGGCTACACCTTC
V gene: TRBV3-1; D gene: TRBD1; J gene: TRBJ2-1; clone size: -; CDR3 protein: CASSQRTTGGYNEQFF; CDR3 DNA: TGTGCCAGCAGCCAAAGAACTACAGGGGGATACAATGAGCAGTTCTTC
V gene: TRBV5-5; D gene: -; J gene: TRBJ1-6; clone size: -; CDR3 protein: CASSLVALIASPLHF; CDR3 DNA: TGTGCCAGCAGCTTGGTGGCTCTCATAGCTTCACCCCTCCACTTT
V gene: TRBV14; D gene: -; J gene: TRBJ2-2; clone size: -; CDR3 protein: CASSQHRTGELFF; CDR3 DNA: TGTGCCAGCAGCCAACACCGAACCGGGGAGCTGTTTTTT
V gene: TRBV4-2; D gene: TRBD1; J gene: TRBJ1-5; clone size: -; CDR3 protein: CASSQVTGGVGQPQHF; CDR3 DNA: TGTGCCAGCAGCCAAGTCACAGGGGGGGTGGGTCAGCCCCAGCATTTT
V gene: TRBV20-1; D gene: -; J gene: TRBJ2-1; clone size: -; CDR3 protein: CSGSDWFSYNEQFF; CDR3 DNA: TGCAGTGGGTCGGACTGGTTCTCCTACAATGAGCAGTTCTTC
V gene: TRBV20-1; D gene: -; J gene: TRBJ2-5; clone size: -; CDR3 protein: CSARTTGGVGETQYF; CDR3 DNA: TGCAGTGCTAGGACTACCGGAGGGGTCGGAGAGACCCAGTACTTC
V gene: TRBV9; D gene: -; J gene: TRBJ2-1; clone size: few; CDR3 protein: CASSVDGGRQFF; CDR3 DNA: TGTGCCAGCAGCGTAGATGGGGGTCGGCAGTTCTTC
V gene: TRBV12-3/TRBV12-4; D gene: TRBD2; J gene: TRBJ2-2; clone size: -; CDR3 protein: CASSPTSGVPQNTGELFF; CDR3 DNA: TGTGCCAGCAGCCCAACTAGCGGGGTCCCACAGAACACCGGGGAGCTGTTTTTT
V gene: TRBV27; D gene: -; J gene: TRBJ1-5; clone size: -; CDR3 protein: CASRQTQFNQPQHF; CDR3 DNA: TGTGCCAGCAGGCAAACTCAATTCAATCAGCCCCAGCATTTT
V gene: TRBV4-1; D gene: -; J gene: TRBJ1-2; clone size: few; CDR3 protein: CASSYLETSPNYGYTF; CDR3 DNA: TGCGCCAGCAGCTATCTTGAGACCAGCCCTAACTATGGCTACACCTTC
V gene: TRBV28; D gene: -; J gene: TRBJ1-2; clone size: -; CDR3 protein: CASSPPGQRGGYTF; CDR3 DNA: TGTGCCAGCAGTCCCCCTGGGCAGAGGGGCGGCTACACCTTC
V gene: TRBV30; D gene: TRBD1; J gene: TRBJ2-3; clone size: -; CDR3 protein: CAWSEGDRDTDTQYF; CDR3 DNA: TGTGCCTGGAGTGAAGGGGACAGGGACACAGATACGCAGTATTTT
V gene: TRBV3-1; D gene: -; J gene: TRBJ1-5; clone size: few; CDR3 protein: CASSHGQTQPQHF; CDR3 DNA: TGTGCCAGCAGCCACGGACAGACTCAGCCCCAGCATTTT
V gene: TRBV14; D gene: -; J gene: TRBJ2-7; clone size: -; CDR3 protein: CASSQRLTVLPYEQYF; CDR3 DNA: TGTGCCAGCAGCCAACGACTAACGGTACTTCCCTACGAGCAGTACTTC
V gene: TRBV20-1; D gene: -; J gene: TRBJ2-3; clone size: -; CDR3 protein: CSASPGGGTDTQYF; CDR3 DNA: TGCAGTGCTAGTCCCGGGGGTGGCACAGATACGCAGTATTTT
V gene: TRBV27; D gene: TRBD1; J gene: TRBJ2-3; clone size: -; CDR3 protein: CASSFRQGKPDTQYF; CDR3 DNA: TGTGCCAGCAGCTTCCGACAGGGGAAGCCAGATACGCAGTATTTT
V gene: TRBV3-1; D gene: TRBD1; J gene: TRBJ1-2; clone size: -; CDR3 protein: CASSRDPRDRVGGYTF; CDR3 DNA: TGTGCCAGCAGCCGCGACCCCCGGGACAGGGTTGGTGGCTACACCTTC
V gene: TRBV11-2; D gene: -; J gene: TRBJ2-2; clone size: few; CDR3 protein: CASSLVRAVGELFF; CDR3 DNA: TGTGCCAGCAGCTTAGTTAGGGCGGTCGGGGAGCTGTTTTTT
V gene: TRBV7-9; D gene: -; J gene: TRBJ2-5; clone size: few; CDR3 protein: CASSLDEQETQYF; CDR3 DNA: TGTGCCAGCAGCTTAGATGAACAAGAGACCCAGTACTTC